Following are 31 T cell receptor beta chains from one sample sequenced in a study of read filtering for tumor transcriptome and immune sequencing. This library used roughly 370 ng RNA and molecular barcoded adaptors spanning alpha/delta and beta/gamma chains. One entry per CDR3 protein, called by TCRdb with MiXCR from the reads. The data hold tens of thousands of distinct CDR3 sequences, with approximately 19% observed a single time. The sequenced sample was a population of CD138-negative cells sorted from bone marrow. Receptors were obtained from a donor aged 40 or over with multiple myeloma.

This clonotype has at least ten counts. V gene TRBV6-5 combines with J gene TRBJ2-7; D is ambiguous. Germline values: CDR1 MNHEY, CDR2 SVGAGI. V was trimmed by 6 bases and J by 5 bases, leaving 14 bases between them. This CDR3 comprises 13 residues. CDR3 nucleotides: TGTGCCAGCAGCATCGAAGGTTCCCACGAGCAGTACTTC. Residues: CASSIEGSHEQYF.

This clonotype was seen repeatedly, ten times or more. The V call is TRBV7-3, the J call TRBJ2-6; D unclear. Per germline, CDR1 SGHTA and CDR2 FQGTGA. Trimming shortened V by 3 bases and J by 1 base, and 7 bases separated the two germline ends. CDR3 length: 15 amino acids. CDR3 sequence reads: CASSFAGSGANVLTF. The DNA for the CDR3 is TGTGCCAGCAGCTTCGCAGGTTCTGGGGCCAACGTCCTGACTTTC.

As for this clonotype: This likely traces to a read error, being one base from a far larger clone. The chain combines TRBV11-2 with TRBJ2-7; D may be TRBD1 (6 bases). Germline CDR1 is SGHAT and CDR2 is FQNNGV. The CDR3 is made up of 16 amino acids. The CDR3: CASSFQGRVNTYGQYF. The CDR3 DNA reads TGTGCCAGCAGCTTCCAGGGGCGCGTTAATACCTACGGGCAGTACTTC.

By share, this clonotype counts as medium-sized. This chain uses TRBV20-1 with TRBJ2-1, with D possibly matching TRBD1 (6 bases). This CDR3 is built from 13 residues. Deletions cut 4 bases from V and 7 bases from J, with 14 bases between. The germline V gene has CDR1 DFQATT and CDR2 SNEGSKA (reference sequence). CDR3: CSAKRLDRNEQFF. In nucleotides, the CDR3 is TGCAGTGCTAAAAGACTTGACAGGAATGAGCAGTTCTTC.

This clonotype was counted a few times. V is TRBV29-1 and J is TRBJ2-3, with 10 bases that match TRBD1. In germline, CDR1 is SQVTM, CDR2 ANQGSEA. This CDR3 region has 13 residues. Trimming at V came to 8 bases and at J to 3 bases, leaving 5 bases not matched to a gene. CDR3 sequence: CSIDRGRTDTQYF. The CDR3, as DNA: TGCAGCATCGACAGGGGGCGAACAGATACGCAGTATTTT.

The chain joins TRBV9 to TRBJ2-7, with D perhaps being TRBD1 or TRBD2 (5 bases each). V was pared by 3 bases and J by 3 bases, with 16 bases between. The CDR3 totals 15 residues. Per germline, CDR1 SGDLS and CDR2 YYNGEE. The CDR3 bases are TGTGCCAGCAGCGCCTCCGGGACCGCAGTCTACGAGCAGTACTTC. Translating it yields CASSASGTAVYEQYF.

The table lists this clonotype with a count of one. This sequence may be a read error, since a much larger clone differs from it by one base. The chain couples TRBV11-3 to TRBJ2-7; 7 positions match TRBD1. CDR3 length: 13 amino acids. Germline V gives CDR1 SGHNT, CDR2 YENEEA. The chain's CDR3 is CVSSHGQAYEQYF. Here the CDR3 DNA reads TGTGTCAGCAGCCACGGACAGGCCTACGAGCAGTACTTC.

This clonotype has at least ten counts. This rearrangement joins TRBV29-1 to TRBJ2-5; 11 bases fit TRBD2. V lost 5 bases to trimming and J lost 1 base; unmatched junction nucleotides: 3. In germline, CDR1 is SQVTM, CDR2 ANQGSEA. The length of the CDR3 is 14 residues. The CDR3 loop reads CSVLTSGSQETQYF. The CDR3 coding sequence is TGCAGCGTTCTCACTAGCGGGAGCCAAGAGACCCAGTACTTC. Supplemented by reference TRBV29-1 and TRBJ2-5, the full variable domain reads SAVISQKPSRDICQRGTSLTIQCQVDSQVTMMFWYRQQPGQSLTLIATANQGSEATYESGFVIDKFPISRPNLTFSTLTVSNMSPEDSSIYLCSVLTSGSQETQYFGPGTRLLVL.

By share, this clonotype counts as medium-sized. The chain carries TRBV10-2 and TRBJ2-1; perhaps TRBD2 as D (6 bases). Germline CDR1 and CDR2: WSHSY and SAAADI. Trimming removed 3 bases at V and 7 bases at J, with 10 bases between. This CDR3 contains 13 residues. The CDR3 reads CASSESGGNEQFF. CDR3 DNA sequence: TGCGCCAGCAGTGAATCAGGAGGGAATGAGCAGTTCTTC.

This clonotype was observed at least ten times. V and J are TRBV19 and TRBJ1-4; D not certain. The V gene's germline CDR1 is LNHDA and CDR2 SQIVND (reference sequence). Trimming left V 9 bases short and J 3 bases short, with 8 bases between. This CDR3 region has 12 residues. This chain's CDR3 is CASRIANEKLFF. CDR3 DNA: TGTGCCAGCAGGATAGCTAATGAAAAACTGTTTTTT.

This clonotype has a count of ten or more. V gene TRBV3-1 combines with J gene TRBJ2-5; D is undetermined. The CDR3 extends over 16 amino acids. V shed 0 bases and J shed 4 bases, with 15 bases lying between them. CDR1 and CDR2 (germline): LGHDT, YNNKEL (reference sequence). The CDR3: CASSQDQRAYGETQYF. CDR3 bases: TGTGCCAGCAGCCAAGACCAACGGGCGTACGGAGAGACCCAGTACTTC.

This clonotype appeared many times. The chain recombines TRBV28 with TRBJ1-4, with TRBD1 matching over 8 bases. The V segment lost 6 bases and the J segment 9 bases; nucleotides outside the gene matches: 9. In germline, CDR1 is MDHEN, CDR2 SYDVKM. The CDR3 runs to 14 residues. The CDR3 DNA reads TGTGCCAGCAGCTACAGGGGGGGGAGGAAAAAACTGTTTTTT. It codes for CASSYRGGRKKLFF. Variable domain in full (rest from reference TRBV28 and TRBJ1-4): DVKVTQSSRYLVKRTGEKVFLECVQDMDHENMFWYRQDPGLGLRLIYFSYDVKMKEKGDIPEGYSVSREKKERFSLILESASTNQTSMYLCASSYRGGRKKLFFGSGTQLSVL.

As regards this clonotype: This clone may be a read error of a much larger clone one base away. This rearrangement joins TRBV14 to TRBJ2-2; D gene uncertain. V was clipped by 3 bases and J by 0 bases, with 11 bases between them. Germline V gives CDR1 SGHDN, CDR2 FVKESK. The CDR3 has 16 residues. In DNA form, the CDR3 reads TGTGCCAGCAGCCAGAGTACTCTGCCGAACACCGGGGAGCTGTTTTTT. This sequence encodes CASSQSTLPNTGELFF.

The chain recombines TRBV29-1 with TRBJ1-1; possible D gene TRBD1, 6 bases. Per the germline V gene, CDR1 is SQVTM and CDR2 is ANQGSEA. Deletions cut 6 bases from V and 7 bases from J, with 21 bases between. The CDR3 contains 14 residues. This CDR3 is CSVATGILGFEAFF. The CDR3 DNA sequence: TGCAGCGTGGCTACAGGGATCTTGGGGTTTGAAGCTTTCTTT.

This clonotype was counted ten times or more. The V gene is TRBV5-1, the J gene TRBJ2-7; tentatively, D is TRBD1 (6 bases). This CDR3 spans 14 amino acids. Germline V gives CDR1 SGHRS, CDR2 YFSETQ. V was shortened by 2 bases and J by 2 bases, with 11 bases between the two germline ends. The CDR3 coding sequence is TGCGCCAGCAGCTTACAGGGCCTCCCCTACGAGCAGTACTTC. Its translation is CASSLQGLPYEQYF.

This clonotype has a count of ten or more. The chain employs TRBV20-1 and TRBJ1-4; D possibly corresponds to TRBD1 (5 bases). Germline V CDR1 and CDR2: DFQATT, SNEGSKA (reference sequence). The CDR3 covers 15 residues. V was clipped by 5 bases and J by 4 bases, with 17 bases between them. The CDR3 region is CSAYPDSRLNEKLFF. CDR3 DNA sequence: TGCAGTGCTTATCCAGACAGCCGACTTAATGAAAAACTGTTTTTT.

In this sample, this clonotype turned up many times. The CDR3 nucleotides are TGCAGTGCTAGAGTTTCTCTGGGACTAGCTGGTTCCGGGGAGCTGTTTTTT. Encoded protein: CSARVSLGLAGSGELFF. The chain links TRBV20-1 to TRBJ2-2; TRBD2 aligns across 9 bases. V shed 1 base, J shed 6 bases, and the junction held 12 bases outside the gene matches. There are 17 residues in the CDR3. Germline V gene data show CDR1 as DFQATT and CDR2 as SNEGSKA (reference sequence).

This clonotype has at least ten counts. The J gene is TRBJ2-2, the V gene TRBV11-3, with a tentative D call TRBD2 (6 bases). The CDR3 is 15 residues long. From germline, CDR1 is SGHNT and CDR2 YENEEA. Trimming took off 5 bases at V and 6 bases at J, with 16 bases between the two ends. This CDR3 is CASSPHPSGSGELFF. The CDR3 DNA reads as TGTGCCAGCAGCCCTCACCCGAGCGGGTCCGGGGAGCTGTTTTTT. Full variable domain (missing parts from reference TRBV11-3 and TRBJ2-2): EAGVVQSPRYKIIEKKQPVAFWCNPISGHNTLYWYLQNLGQGPELLIRYENEEAVDDSQLPKDRFSAERLKGVDSTLKIQPAELGDSAVYLCASSPHPSGSGELFFGEGSRLTVL.

To note about this clonotype: A much larger clone differs from this one at a single base, so this may be a read error. This sequence joins TRBV29-1 and TRBJ2-7; D is unresolved. The CDR3 covers 11 residues. Germline V gives CDR1 SQVTM, CDR2 ANQGSEA. CDR3 amino acids: CGVETSYEQYF. CDR3 DNA sequence: TGCGGCGTTGAGACGTCCTACGAGCAGTACTTC.

This clonotype occurred many times. The V and J genes are TRBV10-2 and TRBJ2-5, with D possibly matching TRBD2 (5 bases). Germline lookup yields CDR1 WSHSY and CDR2 SAAADI. The CDR3 loop spans 14 amino acids. V was pared by 0 bases and J by 3 bases, with 8 bases between. Written as DNA, the CDR3 is TGCGCCAGCAGTGAGTCTTCGGGGAAAGAGACCCAGTACTTC. Translating gives CASSESSGKETQYF.

Ten or more counts support this clonotype. This chain links TRBV29-1 with TRBJ2-3; 7 nucleotides line up with TRBD1. There are 13 residues in the CDR3. The V and J ends lost 5 bases and 4 bases, in that order; junction bases with no gene match: 6. CDR1 is SQVTM and CDR2 is ANQGSEA in the germline V gene. The CDR3 nucleotides read TGCAGCGTTTGGCGACAGGGTCCAGATACGCAGTATTTT. As protein: CSVWRQGPDTQYF.

This clonotype was observed at least ten times. The chain carries TRBV5-1 and TRBJ2-2; D might be TRBD2 (6 bases). Germline CDR1 reads SGHRS; CDR2 reads YFSETQ. The CDR3 is 14 residues long. V lost 6 bases and J lost 2, with 11 bases in between. The CDR3 DNA reads as TGCGCCAGCAAGGTAGCGGAAAACACCGGGGAGCTGTTTTTT. It is translated as CASKVAENTGELFF.

A word on this clonotype: It is likely a read error: a sequence one base away is far more abundant. This chain uses TRBV10-3 with TRBJ1-4; D is perhaps TRBD1 (6 bases). The last part of the DNA fits TRBJ2-3 better; the J call may be wrong. Germline lookup yields CDR1 ENHRY and CDR2 SYGVKD. The CDR3 is 15 residues long. CDR3 region: CAISESDRSADTQYF. CDR3 nucleotide sequence: TGTGCCATCAGTGAGTCAGACAGGAGCGCAGATACGCAGTATTTT.

Many counts were recorded for this clonotype. The germline gene is not matched at one end of the junction; a read error may be the cause. CDR3 coding DNA: TGTCCCAGCAGCCCACGGAAGAAGACAGGGGGAAGCACAGATACGCAGTATTTT. Encoded protein: CPSSPRKKTGGSTDTQYF. The chain uses TRBV7-8 and TRBJ2-3; 9 bases are shared with TRBD1. Per germline, CDR1 SGHVS and CDR2 FQNEAQ. The CDR3 is made up of 18 amino acids.

The chain has TRBV7-3 and TRBJ1-1, with 8 nucleotides matching TRBD1. The germline gives CDR1 SGHTA, CDR2 FQGTGA. This CDR3 spans 15 amino acids. V dropped 2 bases and J dropped 4; count of bases not matched to a gene: 6. The chain's CDR3 is CASSLPGGASTEAFF. For the CDR3, the DNA is TGTGCCAGCAGCTTACCAGGGGGCGCGTCCACTGAAGCTTTCTTT.

This clonotype showed up just a few times. The CDR3 nucleotides read TGCGCCAGCAGCCTGAGTGGGGCAGACTATGGCTACACCTTC. Its translation: CASSLSGADYGYTF. The rearrangement uses TRBV5-1 and TRBJ1-2; D is possibly TRBD1 (5 bases). CDR1 SGHRS and CDR2 YFSETQ come from the germline V gene. Trimming left V 4 bases short and J 3 bases short, with 13 bases between. The CDR3 has 14 residues.

V and J are TRBV20-1 and TRBJ2-4, with TRBD2 identical over 9 bases. V was clipped by 3 bases and J by 0 bases; unmatched bases: 9. The CDR3 sequence is 17 residues long. Germline-derived CDR1 and CDR2 are DFQATT and SNEGSKA (reference sequence). The CDR3 is CSAREPGLAVAKNIQYF. DNA of the CDR3: TGCAGTGCTAGGGAACCGGGACTAGCAGTAGCCAAAAACATTCAGTACTTC.

This clonotype rates as medium-sized. The rearrangement uses TRBV28 and TRBJ1-1; D unresolved. The V end was cut by 6 bases, the J end by 11 bases, with 16 bases between. The CDR3 is 12 residues long. CDR1 MDHEN and CDR2 SYDVKM come from the germline V gene. The CDR3 DNA follows: TGTGCCAGCAGCATAAAGGCGGTTGTGGCTTTCTTT. It is translated as CASSIKAVVAFF.

This clonotype was observed a few times. A much larger clone sits a single nucleotide away, making a read error possible. The chain links TRBV29-1 to TRBJ2-1; 10 nucleotides agree with TRBD2. This CDR3 has 14 residues. V lost 7 bases and J lost 6; bases outside the gene matches: 9. The V gene's germline CDR1 is SQVTM and CDR2 ANQGSEA. The CDR3 bases are TGCAGCGCTAGTCTAGCGGGAGTTTTCAATGAGCAGTTCTTC. Translation gives CSASLAGVFNEQFF.

The table lists this clonotype with many counts. This chain connects TRBV7-2 to TRBJ2-5; 7 nucleotides line up with TRBD1. Germline V gene lookup returns CDR1 SGHTA and CDR2 FQGNSA. This CDR3 comprises 15 residues. Trimming at V came to 1 base and at J to 8 bases, leaving 10 bases not matched to a gene. This CDR3 is CASSLVTGRQGTQYF. DNA of the CDR3: TGTGCCAGCAGCTTAGTCACAGGCCGACAGGGAACCCAGTACTTC.

In its sample, this clonotype was seen many times. The genes are TRBV30 and TRBJ2-7; 10 bases align to TRBD2. V lost 0 bases to trimming and J lost 1 base; unmatched junction nucleotides: 6. CDR1 is GTSNPN, CDR2 SVGIG, per germline (reference sequence). The CDR3 has 16 residues. In nucleotides, the CDR3 is TGTGCCTGGAGTGTATTCGGGACTAGCGCTTCCTACGAGCAGTACTTC. As protein: CAWSVFGTSASYEQYF.